The 25 T cell receptor beta chains below were found in one sample sequenced in a study of T cells after yellow fever vaccination. One entry per CDR3 protein, called by TCRdb with MiXCR from the 5' RACE reads. The data show a few hundred thousand distinct CDR3 sequences, approximately 3.9% seen once. The sample in question was PBMCs, obtained 5 days after the yellow fever booster vaccination. All receptors derive from a man between 18 and 35 years old who received the YFV17D yellow fever vaccine.

The V gene is TRBV20-1, the J gene TRBJ1-3; perhaps TRBD1 as D (5 bases). The CDR3 has 12 amino acids. Germline CDR1 and CDR2: DFQATT and SNEGSKA (reference sequence). Trimming stripped 1 base from V and 8 bases from J, with 9 bases between. The CDR3 DNA follows: TGCAGTGCTAGAGGCGGGGGAGACACCATATATTTT. It specifies CSARGGGDTIYF.

V usage is TRBV9 and J usage is TRBJ2-5, with TRBD2 identical over 8 bases. Germline values: CDR1 SGDLS, CDR2 YYNGEE. There are 14 residues in the CDR3. V lost 4 bases and J lost 1; bases outside the gene matches: 3. CDR3 region: CASSPAGVQETQYF. CDR3 in DNA: TGTGCCAGCAGCCCAGCGGGGGTCCAAGAGACCCAGTACTTC.

Ten or more counts support this clonotype. The chain recombines TRBV12-3 or TRBV12-4 with TRBJ1-2; tentative D call: TRBD1 (6 bases). V gave up 6 bases and J gave up 2 bases, with 16 bases separating them. This CDR3 has 15 residues. The CDR3 DNA reads as TGTGCCAGCAGAGAATGGGGGCGGGGGAACTATGGCTACACCTTC. Its translation: CASREWGRGNYGYTF.

This clonotype was observed a few times. The chain links TRBV7-9 to TRBJ2-1; either TRBD1 or TRBD2 may supply D (8 bases each). Trimming stripped 5 bases from V and 6 bases from J, with 17 bases between. The germline V gene has CDR1 SEHNR and CDR2 FQNEAQ (reference sequence). CDR3 length: 15 amino acids. CDR3 sequence: CASSAQGAGGNEQFF. The CDR3, as DNA: TGTGCCAGCAGCGCGCAGGGGGCGGGGGGCAATGAGCAGTTCTTC.

In this sample, this clonotype turned up a few times. This chain uses TRBV7-2 with TRBJ2-7; 11 nucleotides agree with TRBD2. Germline V lookup: CDR1 SGHTA, CDR2 FQGNSA. The CDR3 has 15 residues. The V and J ends lost 5 bases and 5 bases, in that order; junction bases with no gene match: 8. In DNA, the CDR3 is TGTGCCAGCAGCGATTATAGCGGGGGGGTCAACGAGCAGTACTTC. This translates into CASSDYSGGVNEQYF.

The table lists this clonotype with a few counts. This chain links TRBV7-2 with TRBJ2-2; the D gene could be TRBD1 or TRBD2 (5 bases each). V lost 3 bases and J lost 4, with 12 bases in between. Germline V gene data show CDR1 as SGHTA and CDR2 as FQGNSA. The CDR3 is 15 residues long. CDR3 region: CASSFRGPFTGELFF. Here the CDR3 DNA reads TGTGCCAGCAGCTTTCGGGGCCCCTTCACCGGGGAGCTGTTTTTT.

This clonotype was recorded many times. The rearrangement uses TRBV5-1 and TRBJ2-1; TRBD2 matches 9 bases. From germline, CDR1 is SGHRS and CDR2 YFSETQ. The CDR3 consists of 15 residues. The junction had 2 bases not matched to a gene; V was cut back by 2 bases and J by 2 bases. In nucleotides, the CDR3 is TGCGCCAGCAGCTTAGCGGGGGGTGCCTACAATGAGCAGTTCTTC. It yields the protein CASSLAGGAYNEQFF.

The V call is TRBV2, the J call TRBJ1-2; unclear D gene. The CDR3 has 14 residues. V was cut by 5 bases and J by 1 base, with 11 bases left in between. Germline CDR1 SNHLY, CDR2 FYNNEI. The CDR3 region has the DNA TGTGCCAGCAGTCCGGACCTTTTTAACTATGGCTACACCTTC. As protein: CASSPDLFNYGYTF.

This chain uses TRBV29-1 with TRBJ2-3; D remains unclear. Trimming stripped 4 bases from V and 4 bases from J, with 15 bases between. The germline V gene has CDR1 SQVTM and CDR2 ANQGSEA. The CDR3 consists of 14 residues. CDR3 sequence (DNA): TGCAGCGTTGCCTACTCGAACTGGGCAGATACGCAGTATTTT. Translating it yields CSVAYSNWADTQYF.

This clonotype was recorded a few times. The J gene is TRBJ1-5, the V gene TRBV6-5; D may be TRBD1 (5 bases). The ends were cut back, 2 bases at V and 6 bases at J, with 11 bases in the middle. CDR1 is MNHEY, CDR2 SVGAGI, per germline. The CDR3 spans 14 residues. The CDR3 DNA is TGTGCCAGCAGTTACGGGGGTAGCGGTCAGCCCCAGCATTTT. Translating gives CASSYGGSGQPQHF.

This clonotype was counted a few times. The chain employs TRBV10-3 and TRBJ1-2; no reliable D call. CDR1 and CDR2 (germline): ENHRY, SYGVKD. Trimming left V 7 bases short and J 5 bases short, with 14 bases between. The CDR3 contains 13 residues. CDR3 DNA: TGTGCCATCACCGGGGAAAGGGTGTATGGCTACACCTTC. This sequence encodes CAITGERVYGYTF.

The chain has TRBV2 and TRBJ1-5, with 9 bases matching TRBD1. From germline, CDR1 is SNHLY and CDR2 FYNNEI. The J segment lost 7 bases and the V segment lost 6 bases, leaving 4 bases of the junction unmatched. The CDR3 is made up of 13 amino acids. The CDR3 sequence is CASRLQGAQPQHF. In DNA, the CDR3 is TGTGCCAGCAGACTACAGGGGGCCCAGCCCCAGCATTTT. The whole variable domain, filled in from reference TRBV2 and TRBJ1-5, reads EPEVTQTPSHQVTQMGQEVILRCVPISNHLYFYWYRQILGQKVEFLVSFYNNEISEKSEIFDDQFSVERPDGSNFTLKIRSTKLEDSAMYFCASRLQGAQPQHFGDGTRLSIL.

The table lists this clonotype with a few counts. The gene calls are TRBV28 and TRBJ1-1; D remains unclear. The germline V gene has CDR1 MDHEN and CDR2 SYDVKM. V was shortened by 1 base and J by 13 bases, with 10 bases between the two germline ends. This CDR3 contains 11 residues. DNA of the CDR3: TGTGCCAGCAGTTTATTTTCCGGGGTTTTCTTT. The encoded protein is CASSLFSGVFF.

This clonotype occurred a few times. The chain recombines TRBV7-2 with TRBJ2-7; a weak D match, TRBD2 (6 bases). Germline lookup yields CDR1 SGHTA and CDR2 FQGNSA. CDR3 size: 14 residues. Trimming pared 3 bases from V and 3 bases from J, leaving 12 bases between. The CDR3 spells CASSFFLGGYEQYV. As DNA, the CDR3 is TGTGCCAGCAGCTTTTTCCTGGGGGGCTACGAGCAGTACGTC.

V is TRBV4-1 and J is TRBJ2-7, with D possibly matching TRBD2 (5 bases). The CDR3 sequence is 14 residues long. Trimming removed 4 bases at V and 1 base at J, with 11 bases between. Germline V gene lookup returns CDR1 MGHRA and CDR2 YSYEKL. CDR3 bases: TGCGCCAGCAGCCTCTCCCCGGGGTCCTACGAGCAGTACGTC. Amino acids: CASSLSPGSYEQYV.

This clonotype was seen more than once but under ten times. The chain's CDR3 is CASMRGRTGELFF. For the CDR3, the DNA is TGTGCCAGCATGAGGGGGCGCACCGGGGAGCTGTTTTTT. V is TRBV27 and J is TRBJ2-2; 7 bases are a match to TRBD1. This CDR3 spans 13 amino acids. Germline V gene lookup returns CDR1 MNHEY and CDR2 SMNVEV (reference sequence). Losses at the gene ends were 7 bases for V and 4 bases for J; bases not matched to a gene: 3.

This clonotype was observed many times. This chain links TRBV12-5 with TRBJ2-5; D is unresolved. Germline loops: CDR1 LGHNT, CDR2 FRNRAP. Trimming removed 6 bases at V and 4 bases at J, with 12 bases between. The CDR3 totals 13 residues. For the CDR3, the DNA is TGTGCTAGTGGGGTATCCAATCGAGAGACCCAGTACTTC. This translates into CASGVSNRETQYF.

This clonotype was seen more than once but under ten times. The chain employs TRBV19 and TRBJ2-2, with D possibly being TRBD1 or TRBD2 (5 bases each). Germline V gene sequence: CDR1 LNHDA, CDR2 SQIVND (reference sequence). The CDR3 length is 17 residues. V was pared by 2 bases and J by 7 bases, with 20 bases between. The CDR3 sequence: CASSIPPGRGGNGELFF. As DNA, the CDR3 is TGTGCCAGTAGTATACCCCCAGGGCGCGGAGGCAACGGGGAGCTGTTTTTT.

There are many counts of this clonotype. The V gene is TRBV29-1, the J gene TRBJ1-2; D call uncertain. Germline CDR1 and CDR2: SQVTM and ANQGSEA. The CDR3 runs 11 residues. V was pared by 3 bases and J by 6 bases, with 8 bases between. This CDR3 reads CSVERPDGYTF. CDR3 nucleotides: TGCAGCGTTGAGAGGCCAGATGGCTACACCTTC. Drawing the rest from reference TRBV29-1 and TRBJ1-2, the complete variable domain is SAVISQKPSRDICQRGTSLTIQCQVDSQVTMMFWYRQQPGQSLTLIATANQGSEATYESGFVIDKFPISRPNLTFSTLTVSNMSPEDSSIYLCSVERPDGYTFGSGTRLTVV.

This clonotype showed up many times. The chain couples TRBV18 to TRBJ2-7; 7 nucleotides align to TRBD1. The CDR3 runs 15 residues. The V segment lost 3 bases and the J segment 5 bases; nucleotides outside the gene matches: 10. CDR1 KGHSH and CDR2 LQKENI come from the germline V gene. The CDR3 reads CASSPTPRGTHEQYV. The CDR3 region has the DNA TGTGCCAGCTCACCGACTCCCAGGGGGACCCACGAGCAGTACGTC.

The chain joins TRBV2 to TRBJ2-1; no clear D gene. The CDR3 is 15 residues long. V was clipped by 1 base and J by 0 bases, with 7 bases between them. In germline, CDR1 is SNHLY, CDR2 FYNNEI. CDR3 residues: CASSEDMSSYNEQFF. The CDR3 DNA is TGTGCCAGCAGTGAAGACATGAGCTCCTACAATGAGCAGTTCTTC.

This clonotype has ten or more counts. The chain couples TRBV4-1 to TRBJ1-1; 7 nucleotides agree with TRBD1. Unmatched junction bases numbered 3, after V lost 1 base and J lost 1 base. Germline loops: CDR1 MGHRA, CDR2 YSYEKL. This CDR3 spans 15 amino acids. The DNA of the CDR3 is TGCGCCAGCAGCCAAGTTTCAGGGGGGAACACTGAAGCTTTCTTT. Translation gives CASSQVSGGNTEAFF.

This clonotype was found many times. V and J are TRBV4-3 and TRBJ1-2; D not resolved. The CDR3 has 15 residues. The germline V and J ends were trimmed by 4 bases and 3 bases, with 15 bases remaining between them. From germline, CDR1 is LGHNA and CDR2 YSLEER. CDR3 region: CASSLGRQVDYGYTF. The CDR3 region has the DNA TGCGCCAGCAGCCTAGGGAGGCAGGTGGACTATGGCTACACCTTC.

Turning to this clonotype: This may arise from a read error, as a much more abundant clone is one base away. V usage is TRBV4-2 and J usage is TRBJ2-2; tentative D call: TRBD2 (5 bases). CDR1 is LGHNA and CDR2 is YNFKEQ in the germline V gene. V dropped 4 bases and J dropped 1 base, with 7 bases sitting between them. This CDR3 is built from 14 residues. This CDR3 is CASSPSGNTGELFF. The DNA of the CDR3 is TGTGCCAGCAGCCCGAGCGGGAACACCGGGGAGCTGTTTTTT.

The chain uses TRBV7-9 and TRBJ2-7; D is unresolved. V was clipped by 5 bases and J by 0 bases, with 11 bases between them. CDR1 is SEHNR and CDR2 is FQNEAQ in the germline V gene (reference sequence). The CDR3 contains 14 residues. CDR3 sequence reads: CASSPLSSSYEQYV. The CDR3 DNA sequence: TGTGCCAGCAGCCCCCTTTCGAGCTCCTACGAGCAGTACGTC.